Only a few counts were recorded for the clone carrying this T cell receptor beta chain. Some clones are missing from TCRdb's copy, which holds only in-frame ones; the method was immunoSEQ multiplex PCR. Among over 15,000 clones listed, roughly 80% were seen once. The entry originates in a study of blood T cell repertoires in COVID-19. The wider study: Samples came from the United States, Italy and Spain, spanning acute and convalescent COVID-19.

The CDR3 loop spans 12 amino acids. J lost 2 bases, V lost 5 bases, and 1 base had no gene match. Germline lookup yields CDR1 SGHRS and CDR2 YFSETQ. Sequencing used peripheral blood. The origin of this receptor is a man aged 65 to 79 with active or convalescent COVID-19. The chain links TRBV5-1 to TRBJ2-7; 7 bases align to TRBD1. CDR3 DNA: TGCGCCAGCAGACAGGGGCCCTACGAGCAGTACTTC. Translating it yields CASRQGPYEQYF.